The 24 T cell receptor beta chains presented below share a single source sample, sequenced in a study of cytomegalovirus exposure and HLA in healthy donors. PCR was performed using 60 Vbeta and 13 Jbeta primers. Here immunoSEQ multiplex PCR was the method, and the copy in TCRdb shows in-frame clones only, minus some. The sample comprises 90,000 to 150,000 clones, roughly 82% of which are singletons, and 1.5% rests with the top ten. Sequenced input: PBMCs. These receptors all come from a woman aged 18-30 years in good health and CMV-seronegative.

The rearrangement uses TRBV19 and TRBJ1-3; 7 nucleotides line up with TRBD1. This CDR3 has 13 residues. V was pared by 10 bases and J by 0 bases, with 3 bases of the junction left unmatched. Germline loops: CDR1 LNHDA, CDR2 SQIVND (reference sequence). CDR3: CATRTGSGNTIYF. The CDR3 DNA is TGTGCCACCCGGACAGGCTCTGGAAACACCATATATTTT.

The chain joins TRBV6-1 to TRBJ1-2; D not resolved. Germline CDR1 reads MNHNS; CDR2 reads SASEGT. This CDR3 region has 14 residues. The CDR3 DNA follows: TGTGCTAGTAGGGAAAACCTAGCTAACTATGGCTACACCTTC. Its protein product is CASRENLANYGYTF.

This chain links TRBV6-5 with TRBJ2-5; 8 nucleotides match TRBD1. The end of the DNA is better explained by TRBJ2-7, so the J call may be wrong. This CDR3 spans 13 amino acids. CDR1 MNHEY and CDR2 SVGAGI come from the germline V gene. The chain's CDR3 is CASSRDRTYEQYF. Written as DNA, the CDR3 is TGTGCCAGCAGTCGGGACAGGACCTACGAGCAGTACTTC.

The CDR3 bases are TGCGCCAGCAGCCAAGGACGGGGCGGGAGAACCAATACGCAGTATTTT. As protein: CASSQGRGGRTNTQYF. The chain combines TRBV4-1 with TRBJ2-3; 7 nucleotides align to TRBD2. The length of the CDR3 is 16 residues. V shed 1 base, J shed 7 bases, and the junction held 11 bases outside the gene matches. CDR1 and CDR2 (germline): MGHRA, YSYEKL.

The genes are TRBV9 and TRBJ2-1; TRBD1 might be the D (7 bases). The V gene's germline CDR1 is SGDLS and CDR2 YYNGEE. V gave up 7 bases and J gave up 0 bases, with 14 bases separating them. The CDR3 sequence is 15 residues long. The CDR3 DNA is TGTGCCAGCGCCAGGGGGGAAAGCTCCTACAATGAGCAGTTCTTC. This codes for CASARGESSYNEQFF.

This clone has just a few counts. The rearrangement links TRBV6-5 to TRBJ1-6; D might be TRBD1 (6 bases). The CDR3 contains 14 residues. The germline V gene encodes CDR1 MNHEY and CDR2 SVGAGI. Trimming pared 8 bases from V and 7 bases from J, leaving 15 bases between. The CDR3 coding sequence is TGTGCCAGCGGGGGGGCAGGGGTAAATTCACCCCTCCACTTT. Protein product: CASGGAGVNSPLHF.

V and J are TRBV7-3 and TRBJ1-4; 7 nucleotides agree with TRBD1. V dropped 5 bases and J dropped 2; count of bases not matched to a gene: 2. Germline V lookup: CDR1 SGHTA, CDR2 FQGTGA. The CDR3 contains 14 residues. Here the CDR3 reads CASSEGATNEKLFF. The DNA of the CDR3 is TGTGCCAGCAGCGAGGGGGCGACTAATGAAAAACTGTTTTTT. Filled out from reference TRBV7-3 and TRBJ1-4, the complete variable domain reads GAGVSQTPSNKVTEKGKYVELRCDPISGHTALYWYRQSLGQGPEFLIYFQGTGAADDSGLPNDRFFAVRPEGSVSTLKIQRTERGDSAVYLCASSEGATNEKLFFGSGTQLSVL.

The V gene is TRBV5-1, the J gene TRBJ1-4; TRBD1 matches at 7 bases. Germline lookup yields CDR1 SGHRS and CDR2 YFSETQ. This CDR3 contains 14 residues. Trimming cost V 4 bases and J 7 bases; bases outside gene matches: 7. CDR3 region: CASSPGQNIEKLFF. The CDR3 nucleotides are TGCGCCAGCAGCCCGGGACAGAATATTGAAAAACTGTTTTTT.

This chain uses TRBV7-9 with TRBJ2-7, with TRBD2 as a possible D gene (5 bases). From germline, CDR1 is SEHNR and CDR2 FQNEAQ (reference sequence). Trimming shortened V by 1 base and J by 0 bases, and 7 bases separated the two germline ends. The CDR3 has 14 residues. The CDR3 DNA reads TGTGCCAGCAGCTTAGGACGGGACTCCTACGAGCAGTACTTC. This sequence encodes CASSLGRDSYEQYF.

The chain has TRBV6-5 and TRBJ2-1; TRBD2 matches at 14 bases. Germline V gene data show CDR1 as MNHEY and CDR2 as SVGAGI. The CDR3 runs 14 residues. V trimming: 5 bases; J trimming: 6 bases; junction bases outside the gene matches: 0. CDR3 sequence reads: CASSGLAGGNEQFF. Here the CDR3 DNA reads TGTGCCAGCAGTGGACTAGCGGGGGGCAATGAGCAGTTCTTC.

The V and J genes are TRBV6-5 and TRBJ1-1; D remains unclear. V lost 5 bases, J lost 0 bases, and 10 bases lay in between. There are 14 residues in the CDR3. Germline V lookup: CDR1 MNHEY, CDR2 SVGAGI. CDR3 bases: TGTGCCAGCAGTGACGGGGATTTGAACACTGAAGCTTTCTTT. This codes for CASSDGDLNTEAFF.

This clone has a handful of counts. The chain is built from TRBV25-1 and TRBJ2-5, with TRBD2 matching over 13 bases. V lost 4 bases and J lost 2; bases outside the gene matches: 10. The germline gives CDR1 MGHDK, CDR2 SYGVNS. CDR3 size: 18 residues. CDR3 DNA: TGTGCCAGCAGTGGCAGACTAGCGGGGGGTGTGTGGCAAGAGACCCAGTACTTC. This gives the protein CASSGRLAGGVWQETQYF.

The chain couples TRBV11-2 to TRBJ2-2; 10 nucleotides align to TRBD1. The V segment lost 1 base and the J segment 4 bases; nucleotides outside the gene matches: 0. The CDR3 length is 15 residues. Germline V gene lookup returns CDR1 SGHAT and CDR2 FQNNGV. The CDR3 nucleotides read TGTGCCAGCAGCTTAGGGACAGGGGGCACCGGGGAGCTGTTTTTT. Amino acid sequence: CASSLGTGGTGELFF.

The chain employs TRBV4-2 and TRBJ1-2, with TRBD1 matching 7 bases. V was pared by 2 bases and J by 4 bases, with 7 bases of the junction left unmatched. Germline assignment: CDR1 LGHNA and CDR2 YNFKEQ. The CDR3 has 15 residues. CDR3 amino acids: CASSQIRQGGYGYTF. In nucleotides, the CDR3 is TGTGCCAGCAGCCAAATCCGACAGGGAGGCTATGGCTACACCTTC.

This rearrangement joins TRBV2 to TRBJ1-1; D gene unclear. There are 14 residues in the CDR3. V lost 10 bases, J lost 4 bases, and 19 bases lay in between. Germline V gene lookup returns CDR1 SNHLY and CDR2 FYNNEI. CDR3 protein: CATSAVGGGTEAFF. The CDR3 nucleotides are TGTGCCACCTCCGCCGTAGGCGGTGGCACTGAAGCTTTCTTT.

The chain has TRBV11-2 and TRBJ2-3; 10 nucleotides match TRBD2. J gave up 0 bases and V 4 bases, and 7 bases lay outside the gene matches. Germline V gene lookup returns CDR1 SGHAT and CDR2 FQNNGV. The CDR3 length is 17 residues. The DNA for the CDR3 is TGTGCCAGCAGCTCCTTCCTAGCGGGGGCTAGCACAGATACGCAGTATTTT. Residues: CASSSFLAGASTDTQYF.

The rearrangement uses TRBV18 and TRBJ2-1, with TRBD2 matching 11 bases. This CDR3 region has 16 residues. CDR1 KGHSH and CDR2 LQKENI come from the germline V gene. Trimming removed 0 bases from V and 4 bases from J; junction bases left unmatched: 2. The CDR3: CASSPPGLAVYNEQFF. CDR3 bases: TGTGCCAGCTCACCACCGGGACTAGCGGTTTACAATGAGCAGTTCTTC. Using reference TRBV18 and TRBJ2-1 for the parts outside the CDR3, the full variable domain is NAGVMQNPRHLVRRRGQEARLRCSPMKGHSHVYWYRQLPEEGLKFMVYLQKENIIDESGMPKERFSAEFPKEGPSILRIQQVVRGDSAAYFCASSPPGLAVYNEQFFGPGTRLTVL.

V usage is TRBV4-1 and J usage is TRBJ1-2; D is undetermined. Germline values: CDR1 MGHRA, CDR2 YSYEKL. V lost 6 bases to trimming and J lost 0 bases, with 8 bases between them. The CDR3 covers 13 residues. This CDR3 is CASRGSSNYGYTF. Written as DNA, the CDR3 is TGCGCCAGCAGGGGCAGTTCTAACTATGGCTACACCTTC.

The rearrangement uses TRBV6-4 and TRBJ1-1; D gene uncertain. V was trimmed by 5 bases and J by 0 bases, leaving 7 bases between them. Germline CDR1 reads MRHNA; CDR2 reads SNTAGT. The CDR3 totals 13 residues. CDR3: CASSIGLNTEAFF. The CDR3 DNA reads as TGTGCCAGCAGTATCGGTTTGAACACTGAAGCTTTCTTT.

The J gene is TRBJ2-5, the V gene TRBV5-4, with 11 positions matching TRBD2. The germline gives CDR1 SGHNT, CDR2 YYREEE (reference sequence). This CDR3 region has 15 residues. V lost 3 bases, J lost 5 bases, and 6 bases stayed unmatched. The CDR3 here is CASSSPGLADETQYF. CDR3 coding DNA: TGTGCCAGCAGCTCTCCGGGACTAGCGGATGAGACCCAGTACTTC.

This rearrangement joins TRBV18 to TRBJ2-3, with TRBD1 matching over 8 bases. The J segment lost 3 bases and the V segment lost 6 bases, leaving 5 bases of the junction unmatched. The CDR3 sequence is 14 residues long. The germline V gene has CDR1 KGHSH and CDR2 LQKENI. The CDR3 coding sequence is TGTGCCAGCTCTGGACAGGGTGGTACAGATACGCAGTATTTT. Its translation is CASSGQGGTDTQYF.

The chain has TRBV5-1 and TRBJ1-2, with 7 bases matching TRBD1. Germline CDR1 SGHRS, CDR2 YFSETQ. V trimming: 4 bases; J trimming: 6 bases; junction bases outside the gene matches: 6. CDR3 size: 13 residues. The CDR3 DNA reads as TGCGCCAGCAGCCAAGGGACAGCGAATGGCTACACCTTC. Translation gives CASSQGTANGYTF.

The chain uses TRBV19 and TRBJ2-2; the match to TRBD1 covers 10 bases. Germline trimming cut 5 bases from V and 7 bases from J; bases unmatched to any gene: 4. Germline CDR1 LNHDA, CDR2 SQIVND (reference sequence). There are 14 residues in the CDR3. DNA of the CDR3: TGTGCCAGTAGTGCCGGGACAGGGGTCGGGGAGCTGTTTTTT. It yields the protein CASSAGTGVGELFF. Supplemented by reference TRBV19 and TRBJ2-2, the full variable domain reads DGGITQSPKYLFRKEGQNVTLSCEQNLNHDAMYWYRQDPGQGLRLIYYSQIVNDFQKGDIAEGYSVSREKKESFPLTVTSAQKNPTAFYLCASSAGTGVGELFFGEGSRLTVL.

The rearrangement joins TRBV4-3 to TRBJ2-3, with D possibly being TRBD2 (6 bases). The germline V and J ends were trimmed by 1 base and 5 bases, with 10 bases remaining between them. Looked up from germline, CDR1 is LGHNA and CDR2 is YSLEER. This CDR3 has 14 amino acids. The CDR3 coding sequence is TGCGCCAGCAGCCAAGGGCTTAGCGGAGATACGCAGTATTTT. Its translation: CASSQGLSGDTQYF.